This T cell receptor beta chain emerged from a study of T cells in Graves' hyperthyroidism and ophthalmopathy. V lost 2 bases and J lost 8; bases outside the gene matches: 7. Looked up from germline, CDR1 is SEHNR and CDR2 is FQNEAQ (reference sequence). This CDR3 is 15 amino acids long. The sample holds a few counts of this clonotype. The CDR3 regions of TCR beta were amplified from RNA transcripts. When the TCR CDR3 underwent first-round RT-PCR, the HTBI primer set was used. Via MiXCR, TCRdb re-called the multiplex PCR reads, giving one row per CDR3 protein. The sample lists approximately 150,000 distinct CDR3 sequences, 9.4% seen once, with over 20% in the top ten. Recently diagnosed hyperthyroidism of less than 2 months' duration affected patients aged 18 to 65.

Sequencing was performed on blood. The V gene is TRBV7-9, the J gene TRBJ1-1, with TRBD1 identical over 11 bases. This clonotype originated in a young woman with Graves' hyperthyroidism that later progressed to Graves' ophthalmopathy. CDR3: CASSLSVDRGQEAFF. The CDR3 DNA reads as TGTGCCAGCAGCTTATCTGTGGACAGGGGGCAAGAAGCTTTCTTT.